This entry describes one T cell receptor (beta chain). Its antigen remains unidentified. The authors used template switching to add a universal primer site and gave cDNA unique molecular identifiers. TCRdb analysed the 5' RACE reads with MiXCR anew, one entry per CDR3 protein. The table shows 410,000 or so distinct CDR3 sequences, with around a sixth occurring only once. This record belongs to a study of identical twins. Everyone who gave samples was a healthy Caucasian. Study outcomes and limitations: In cord blood, abundant beta clonotypes had fewer insertions; memory showed no trend.

This receptor was obtained from a man in his forties or fifties in good health. The specimen sequenced was naive T cells sorted from blood.

The CDR3 sequence: CSVPGYLYNEQFF. The CDR3 DNA reads as TGCAGTGTTCCGGGGTACCTTTACAATGAGCAGTTCTTC. The chain joins TRBV20-1 to TRBJ2-1; maybe TRBD2 (5 bases). The V end was cut by 7 bases, the J end by 4 bases, with 14 bases between. This CDR3 is built from 13 residues. Germline values: CDR1 DFQATT, CDR2 SNEGSKA (reference sequence).